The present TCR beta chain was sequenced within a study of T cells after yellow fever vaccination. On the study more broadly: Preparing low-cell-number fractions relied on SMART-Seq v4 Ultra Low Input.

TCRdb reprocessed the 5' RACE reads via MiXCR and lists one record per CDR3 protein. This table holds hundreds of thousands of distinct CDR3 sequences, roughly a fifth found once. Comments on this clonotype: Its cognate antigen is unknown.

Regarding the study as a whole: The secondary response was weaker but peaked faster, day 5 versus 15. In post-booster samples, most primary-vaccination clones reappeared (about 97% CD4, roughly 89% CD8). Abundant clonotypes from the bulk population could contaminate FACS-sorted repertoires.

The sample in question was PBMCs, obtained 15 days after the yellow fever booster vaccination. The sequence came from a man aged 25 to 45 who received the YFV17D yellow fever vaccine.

CDR3 in amino acids: CASSLYPGSDTQYF. The DNA for the CDR3 is TGTGCCAGCAGCTTGTATCCGGGGTCCGATACGCAGTATTTT. The chain joins TRBV5-6 to TRBJ2-3; the D gene is possibly TRBD2 (5 bases). Germline lookup yields CDR1 SGHDT and CDR2 YYEEEE. V lost 1 base, J lost 6 bases, and 12 bases lay in between. The CDR3 totals 14 residues.